This is a list of T cell receptor beta chains from one sample in a study of T cells in Graves' hyperthyroidism and ophthalmopathy. TCRdb independently ran MiXCR on the multiplex PCR reads; one entry per CDR3 protein. The table records about 270,000 distinct CDR3 sequences, less than 30% of them present only once. Sequenced material: blood. The receptor source for this set is a man aged 35-49 years with Graves' hyperthyroidism that later progressed to Graves' ophthalmopathy. CDR3s include the opening cysteine and the closing phenylalanine or tryptophan. D genes are given only for firm matches. Only part of the rows carry a size: once, few, many, or a class if the clone is expanded.

d_call: NA; cdr3_length: 13; clone_size: many; j_call: TRBJ2-5; v_call: TRBV10-3; cdr3_aa: CAISPQVGETQYF; cdr3_nt: TGTGCCATCAGCCCACAGGTGGGGGAGACCCAGTACTTC
d_call: NA; cdr3_length: 13; clone_size: once; j_call: TRBJ1-1; v_call: TRBV6-5; cdr3_aa: CASSYGVGTEAFF; cdr3_nt: TGTGCCAGCAGTTACGGTGTGGGCACGGAAGCTTTCTTT
d_call: NA; cdr3_length: 13; clone_size: many; j_call: TRBJ2-7; v_call: TRBV4-1; cdr3_aa: CASSQDEGSPQYF; cdr3_nt: TGCGCCAGCAGCCAAGACGAAGGTAGTCCCCAGTACTTC
d_call: NA; cdr3_length: 17; clone_size: many; j_call: TRBJ2-5; v_call: TRBV25-1; cdr3_aa: CASSAPFRDRRQETQYF; cdr3_nt: TGTGCCAGCAGTGCCCCGTTCCGGGACCGAAGGCAAGAGACCCAGTACTTC
d_call: TRBD1; cdr3_length: 12; clone_size: NA; j_call: TRBJ1-5; v_call: TRBV30; cdr3_aa: CAFRTGNQPQHF; cdr3_nt: TGTGCCTTCCGGACAGGGAATCAGCCCCAGCATTTT
d_call: NA; cdr3_length: 18; clone_size: many; j_call: TRBJ2-2; v_call: TRBV28; cdr3_aa: CASRILVGRRTNTGELFF; cdr3_nt: TGTGCCAGCAGAATACTGGTGGGACGGAGGACTAACACCGGGGAGCTGTTTTTT
d_call: NA; cdr3_length: 13; clone_size: NA; j_call: TRBJ1-1; v_call: TRBV30; cdr3_aa: CAWTRPMNTEAFF; cdr3_nt: TGTGCCTGGACCCGGCCCATGAACACTGAAGCTTTCTTT
d_call: NA; cdr3_length: 15; clone_size: many; j_call: TRBJ1-3; v_call: TRBV15; cdr3_aa: CATSRRGGRGNTIYF; cdr3_nt: TGTGCCACCAGCAGACGGGGGGGGAGAGGAAACACCATATATTTT
d_call: NA; cdr3_length: 11; clone_size: many; j_call: TRBJ2-5; v_call: TRBV25-1; cdr3_aa: CASSGKETQYF; cdr3_nt: TGTGCCAGCAGTGGAAAAGAGACCCAGTACTTC
d_call: TRBD1; cdr3_length: 15; clone_size: NA; j_call: TRBJ1-2; v_call: TRBV12-3/TRBV12-4; cdr3_aa: CASSKNRDREYGYTF; cdr3_nt: TGTGCCAGCAGTAAAAACAGGGACAGGGAGTATGGCTACACCTTC
d_call: TRBD2; cdr3_length: 15; clone_size: NA; j_call: TRBJ2-5; v_call: TRBV7-3; cdr3_aa: CASSSGLAGAGTQYF; cdr3_nt: TGTGCCAGCAGCTCGGGACTAGCGGGTGCGGGGACCCAGTACTTC
d_call: NA; cdr3_length: 13; clone_size: many; j_call: TRBJ2-5; v_call: TRBV10-1; cdr3_aa: CASSSGRQETQYF; cdr3_nt: TGCGCCAGCAGTTCGGGCCGACAAGAGACCCAGTACTTC
d_call: NA; cdr3_length: 15; clone_size: NA; j_call: TRBJ2-2; v_call: TRBV10-3; cdr3_aa: CAISDQGPGTGELFF; cdr3_nt: TGTGCCATCAGTGACCAGGGGCCGGGCACCGGGGAGCTGTTTTTT